This T cell receptor beta chain was observed in a study of blood T cell repertoires in COVID-19. Study context: The United States, Italy and Spain were the sources of the acute and convalescent COVID-19 samples. PBMCs, B-cell-depleted T cells, or T cells provided the cDNA or gDNA that made up the material.

Authors' data handling: Using reference gene primer amplification, nucleated cell counts were estimated. Profiling relied on immunoSEQ multiplex PCR, and the TCRdb table lists in-frame clones only, not all of them. V and J calls and clone size are as listed in that table; D and trimming were resolved from the DNA. This table holds 240,000 or so clones, approximately 84% found once. The receptor was derived from a woman younger than 45 who had recovered from COVID-19. Sequencing used peripheral blood.

The CDR3 coding sequence is TGTGCCAGCAGCTTCGACAGGGGCGGCACAGATACGCAGTATTTT. As protein: CASSFDRGGTDTQYF. The chain links TRBV13 to TRBJ2-3; TRBD1 matches at 8 bases. Germline V CDR1 and CDR2: PRHDT, FYEKMQ (reference sequence). The CDR3 length is 15 residues. V lost 3 bases, J lost 1 base, and 3 bases stayed unmatched.